One and the same sample provided the 5 T cell receptor beta chains below, sequenced in a study of blood T cells in healthy people across ages. The authors ran a second PCR of about 6 to 11 cycles using a sample-barcoded 5' primer and a J-beta primer mix. TCRdb re-analysed the 5' RACE reads in MiXCR, keeping a single row per CDR3 protein. Of approximately 940,000 distinct CDR3 sequences listed, under 50% were seen once; the top ten hold roughly 12%. The specimen was blood. The receptor set was obtained from a man aged 30 to 45 in good health.

Only a few counts were recorded for this clonotype. The chain joins TRBV3-1 to TRBJ1-2, with D unresolved. The germline V gene has CDR1 LGHDT and CDR2 YNNKEL (reference sequence). V lost 1 base and J 8 bases, leaving 5 bases between the germline ends. This CDR3 is 11 amino acids long. The CDR3 spells CASSQGAGYTF. CDR3 DNA: TGTGCCAGCAGCCAAGGGGCCGGCTACACCTTC.

The DNA of the CDR3 is TGTGCCAGCAGCCAAGGTTGGGGGAGCACCTACAATGAGCAGTTCTTC. It yields the protein CASSQGWGSTYNEQFF. This sequence joins TRBV3-1 and TRBJ2-1; D may be TRBD1 or TRBD2 (5 bases each). This CDR3 spans 16 amino acids. V lost 1 base and J 2 bases, leaving 12 bases between the germline ends. CDR1 is LGHDT and CDR2 is YNNKEL in the germline V gene (reference sequence).

There are a few counts of this clonotype. J is TRBJ2-7 and V is TRBV6-2 or TRBV6-3; 7 nucleotides align to TRBD1. The germline V gene has CDR1 MNHEY and CDR2 SVGEGT. The CDR3 extends over 12 amino acids. V was clipped by 6 bases and J by 8 bases; unmatched bases: 7. CDR3 bases: TGTGCCAGCAGGGAGACAGGGCTCAAGCAGTACTTC. Residues: CASRETGLKQYF.

Note on this clonotype: A junction boundary mismatches the germline segment, possibly from a read error. The chain couples TRBV7-6 to TRBJ2-1; possible D gene TRBD1, 6 bases. CDR1 and CDR2 from the germline V gene are SGHVS and FNYEAQ. CDR3 size: 12 residues. The CDR3 DNA follows: TGTGCCAGCAGCCACAGGGACAATGAGCAGCTCTTC. Protein sequence: CASSHRDNEQLF.

The V and J genes are TRBV4-1 and TRBJ1-4, with TRBD1 as a possible D gene (5 bases). Per germline, CDR1 MGHRA and CDR2 YSYEKL. CDR3 length: 15 residues. V gave up 0 bases and J gave up 5 bases, with 10 bases separating them. The CDR3 bases are TGCGCCAGCAGCCAAGATATGGGGGTGAATGAAAAACTGTTTTTT. Amino acids: CASSQDMGVNEKLFF.